This paragraph covers one TCR beta chain sequence. Profiled with immunoSEQ multiplex PCR; TCRdb holds only in-frame clones, not every one. The table shows over 20,000 clones, with roughly 90% occurring only once. The data are from a study of T cell changes during pregnancy in multiple sclerosis. Germline CDR1 and CDR2: LNHDA and SQIVND (reference sequence). The CDR3 contains 14 residues. Trimming took 7 bases from V and 3 from J; bases not matched to a gene: 6. This material consisted of CD8+ T cells from peripheral blood mononuclear cells, taken after pregnancy. The clonotype was recovered from a female donor with multiple sclerosis, enrolled in a pregnancy study. This chain uses TRBV19 with TRBJ2-7; 10 positions match TRBD1. The CDR3 spells CASNPGTGDYEQYF. In DNA form, the CDR3 reads TGTGCCAGTAACCCCGGGACAGGGGACTACGAGCAGTACTTC.